The 26 T cell receptor beta chains given below trace back to one sample, sequenced in a study of T cells in Graves' hyperthyroidism and ophthalmopathy. Amplified regions were TCR beta CDR3 sequences from RNA transcripts. During a first-round RT-PCR of the TCR CDR3, the HTBI primer set was used. MiXCR, run by TCRdb on the multiplex PCR reads, gives a single entry per CDR3 protein. The data contain about 350,000 distinct CDR3 sequences, approximately 15% of them singletons. Sequenced sample: blood. These TCRs come from a woman in her twenties or thirties with Graves' hyperthyroidism.

This clonotype has a count of ten or more. The chain has TRBV28 and TRBJ2-3; 9 bases align to TRBD2. CDR1 is MDHEN and CDR2 is SYDVKM in the germline V gene. The length of the CDR3 is 19 residues. V shed 6 bases and J 0 bases; nucleotides not matched to a gene: 16. In DNA, the CDR3 is TGTGCCAGCAGCCGCAACTCGCTAGCGGGGTCGGCTAGCACAGATACGCAGTATTTT. It yields the protein CASSRNSLAGSASTDTQYF.

Only a few counts were recorded for this clonotype. The chain employs TRBV2 and TRBJ2-2; 12 bases line up with TRBD2. This CDR3 region has 15 residues. Germline CDR1 SNHLY, CDR2 FYNNEI. The V segment lost 1 base and the J segment 9 bases; nucleotides outside the gene matches: 3. CDR3 sequence (DNA): TGTGCCAGCAGTGAAGGGACTAGCGGGATTCGGGAGCTGTTTTTT. It specifies CASSEGTSGIRELFF.

This clonotype was seen many times. J is TRBJ1-1 and V is TRBV2; D is uncertain. Germline V gene sequence: CDR1 SNHLY, CDR2 FYNNEI. V lost 4 bases and J lost 11, with 17 bases in between. This CDR3 contains 13 residues. CDR3 DNA: TGTGCCAGCAGTGTGAGAGACCCCAGTGCGGCTTTCTTT. This encodes CASSVRDPSAAFF.

This clonotype was detected ten times or more. The J gene is TRBJ2-2, the V gene TRBV10-3; 7 bases are a match to TRBD2. Per germline, CDR1 ENHRY and CDR2 SYGVKD. J lost 5 bases, V lost 2 bases, and 8 bases had no gene match. The CDR3 length is 16 residues. The CDR3 bases are TGTGCCATCAGTGAGAGCGGGATTGGAGAAACCGGGGAGCTGTTTTTT. Translating gives CAISESGIGETGELFF.

The chain joins TRBV28 to TRBJ2-5, with D perhaps matching TRBD1 or TRBD2 (5 bases each). The CDR3 has 13 residues. The V end was cut by 8 bases, the J end by 6 bases, with 16 bases between. The V gene's germline CDR1 is MDHEN and CDR2 SYDVKM. The CDR3: CASQPYRRKTQYF. The CDR3 DNA is TGTGCCAGCCAGCCCTACAGGAGGAAGACCCAGTACTTC.

This chain joins TRBV15 and TRBJ2-3; a possible D gene is TRBD2 (6 bases). Trimming shortened V by 5 bases and J by 9 bases, and 18 bases separated the two germline ends. Looked up from germline, CDR1 is LNHNV and CDR2 is YYDKDF (reference sequence). This CDR3 contains 14 residues. The DNA of the CDR3 is TGTGCCACCAGCCGAGCGGGCTGGAAGCCGACGCAGTATTTT. Its translation: CATSRAGWKPTQYF. Drawing the rest from reference TRBV15 and TRBJ2-3, the complete variable domain is DAMVIQNPRYQVTQFGKPVTLSCSQTLNHNVMYWYQQKSSQAPKLLFHYYDKDFNNEADTPDNFQSRRPNTSFCFLDIRSPGLGDTAMYLCATSRAGWKPTQYFGPGTRLTVL.

The J gene is TRBJ2-1, the V gene TRBV20-1; weak D call: TRBD2 (5 bases). Trimming removed 3 bases from V and 7 bases from J, with 10 bases in between. The germline V gene encodes CDR1 DFQATT and CDR2 SNEGSKA (reference sequence). The CDR3 sequence is 12 residues long. Here the CDR3 reads CSARLRENEQFF. The CDR3 DNA reads as TGCAGTGCTAGGCTTCGGGAAAATGAGCAGTTCTTC.

This clonotype was observed many times. J is TRBJ1-1 and V is TRBV28; perhaps TRBD1 as D (5 bases). Germline V gene lookup returns CDR1 MDHEN and CDR2 SYDVKM. The CDR3 runs to 15 residues. V was cut by 4 bases and J by 4 bases, with 16 bases left in between. The CDR3 is CASSSEPGLGTEAFF. The CDR3 nucleotides are TGTGCCAGCAGTTCAGAACCGGGGCTTGGCACTGAAGCTTTCTTT.

The J gene is TRBJ1-5, the V gene TRBV24-1; D perhaps matches TRBD1 (5 bases). Germline CDR1 and CDR2: KGHDR and SFDVKD. The CDR3 loop spans 13 amino acids. Trimming removed 5 bases at V and 9 bases at J, with 13 bases between. CDR3 sequence (DNA): TGTGCCACCAGTGTCGACAGCGGAGGGCCCCAGCATTTT. It yields the protein CATSVDSGGPQHF.

The genes are TRBV20-1 and TRBJ2-1; weak D call: TRBD2 (5 bases). Per the germline V gene, CDR1 is DFQATT and CDR2 is SNEGSKA (reference sequence). The CDR3 is made up of 10 amino acids. V dropped 3 bases and J dropped 10 bases, with 7 bases sitting between them. CDR3 coding DNA: TGCAGTGCTAGTCGCGGGGAGCAGTTCTTC. It is translated as CSASRGEQFF.

This clonotype has ten or more counts. The chain joins TRBV9 to TRBJ1-2, with D hard to call. Trimming shortened V by 3 bases and J by 8 bases, and 11 bases separated the two germline ends. Germline-derived CDR1 and CDR2 are SGDLS and YYNGEE. This CDR3 is 12 amino acids long. CDR3 nucleotide sequence: TGTGCCAGCAGCGATATTGGAGGAGGCTACACCTTC. Protein: CASSDIGGGYTF.

This clonotype has ten or more counts. This chain uses TRBV27 with TRBJ2-3; D call uncertain. Trimming removed 8 bases from V and 0 bases from J, with 12 bases in between. Germline values: CDR1 MNHEY, CDR2 SMNVEV (reference sequence). The CDR3 is 14 amino acids. The CDR3 DNA follows: TGTGCCAGCTGGATGTCATCTAGCACAGATACGCAGTATTTT. This sequence encodes CASWMSSSTDTQYF.

The gene calls are TRBV19 and TRBJ2-7; D is perhaps TRBD1 or TRBD2 (5 bases each). The germline V gene encodes CDR1 LNHDA and CDR2 SQIVND (reference sequence). The length of the CDR3 is 15 residues. V was clipped by 3 bases and J by 2 bases, with 14 bases between them. The CDR3 sequence: CASSIGDGTAYEQYF. The CDR3, as DNA: TGTGCCAGTAGTATTGGGGACGGAACTGCCTACGAGCAGTACTTC.

This clonotype was picked up many times. The chain has TRBV20-1 and TRBJ2-7; TRBD2 matches at 11 bases. J lost 2 bases, V lost 3 bases, and 9 bases had no gene match. The CDR3 length is 16 residues. CDR1 and CDR2 (germline): DFQATT, SNEGSKA (reference sequence). The CDR3: CSARGSGRAFPYEQYF. Written as DNA, the CDR3 is TGCAGTGCTAGGGGTAGCGGGAGGGCCTTCCCCTACGAGCAGTACTTC.

This clonotype appeared a single time. The chain's CDR3 is CASSTQGLVDGYTF. CDR3 nucleotides: TGTGCCAGCAGCACCCAGGGGCTGGTCGATGGCTACACCTTC. This chain uses TRBV7-9 with TRBJ1-2, with D tentatively TRBD1 (6 bases). CDR1 and CDR2 from the germline V gene are SEHNR and FQNEAQ (reference sequence). V was trimmed by 5 bases and J by 6 bases, leaving 16 bases between them. The CDR3 is made up of 14 amino acids.

V and J are TRBV4-2 and TRBJ2-2; D unresolved. The CDR3 runs to 18 residues. Trimming cost V 5 bases and J 0 bases, with 19 bases left between them. Germline V gene data show CDR1 as LGHNA and CDR2 as YNFKEQ. This CDR3 is CASSSLGLPPTNTGELFF. DNA for the CDR3: TGTGCCAGCAGCTCCCTTGGGCTACCCCCAACGAACACCGGGGAGCTGTTTTTT.

This clonotype was counted between two and nine times. The chain combines TRBV29-1 with TRBJ2-1; 8 nucleotides align to TRBD2. Germline loops: CDR1 SQVTM, CDR2 ANQGSEA. The CDR3 consists of 14 residues. J was trimmed by 7 bases and V by 0 bases; bases with no gene match: 5. CDR3 bases: TGCAGCGTTGAAGATGGCGCGGGAGGTAATGAGCAGTTCTTC. Protein sequence: CSVEDGAGGNEQFF.

This clonotype was counted ten times or more. This CDR3 reads CASSPTSGRPRTDTQYF. The CDR3 nucleotides are TGTGCCAGCAGCCCTACTAGCGGGAGGCCCCGCACAGATACGCAGTATTTT. The V call is TRBV27, the J call TRBJ2-3, with 12 bases that match TRBD2. The CDR3 spans 17 residues. V dropped 6 bases and J dropped 1; count of bases not matched to a gene: 8. CDR1 is MNHEY and CDR2 is SMNVEV in the germline V gene (reference sequence).

Only a few counts were recorded for this clonotype. V and J are TRBV20-1 and TRBJ2-7; the match to TRBD1 covers 11 bases. CDR3 length: 13 residues. The germline CDR1 and CDR2 sequences are DFQATT and SNEGSKA (reference sequence). DNA of the CDR3: TGCAGCAGCCTCCGGGACAGGGGGTACGAGCAGTACTTC. It encodes CSSLRDRGYEQYF.

This clonotype was observed many times. V gene TRBV15 combines with J gene TRBJ2-1; possible D gene TRBD2, 5 bases. V lost 0 bases to trimming and J lost 7 bases, with 16 bases between them. CDR1 and CDR2 from the germline V gene are LNHNV and YYDKDF (reference sequence). The CDR3 runs to 16 residues. For the CDR3, the DNA is TGTGCCACCAGCAGAGACCTCGGTGGGAGAATGAATGAGCAGTTCTTC. This encodes CATSRDLGGRMNEQFF.

This clonotype was picked up many times. V is TRBV28 and J is TRBJ1-4; possibly TRBD1 for D (5 bases). The germline V gene has CDR1 MDHEN and CDR2 SYDVKM. With 6 bases removed from V and 8 bases from J, the gap between germline ends came to 16 bases. The CDR3 consists of 14 residues. The CDR3 loop reads CASSPPGGEEKLFF. The CDR3 bases are TGTGCCAGCAGCCCCCCGGGGGGAGAGGAAAAACTGTTTTTT.

Ten or more counts support this clonotype. This chain connects TRBV24-1 to TRBJ2-2, with D hard to call. Per germline, CDR1 KGHDR and CDR2 SFDVKD. The CDR3 runs to 13 residues. Trimming removed 1 base at V and 2 bases at J, with 1 base between. CDR3 residues: CATSDFNTGELFF. The DNA of the CDR3 is TGTGCCACCAGTGATTTTAACACCGGGGAGCTGTTTTTT.

This clonotype showed up just a few times. The chain is built from TRBV9 and TRBJ2-2; 7 bases match TRBD1. The junction had 6 bases not matched to a gene; V was cut back by 3 bases and J by 7 bases. CDR1 and CDR2 (germline): SGDLS, YYNGEE. This CDR3 comprises 14 residues. The CDR3 reads CASSATGTGGELFF. For the CDR3, the DNA is TGTGCCAGCAGCGCGACAGGGACGGGCGGGGAGCTGTTTTTT.

The rearrangement links TRBV6-1 to TRBJ1-2; 9 bases are shared with TRBD1. The CDR3 length is 14 residues. Germline trimming cut 7 bases from V and 5 bases from J; bases unmatched to any gene: 8. CDR1 is MNHNS and CDR2 is SASEGT in the germline V gene. Here the CDR3 DNA reads TGTGCCAGCAATCGGGACAGGGTGGAATATGGCTACACCTTC. Translated, it gives CASNRDRVEYGYTF.

This clonotype appeared many times. The gene calls are TRBV14 and TRBJ2-1, with 16 nucleotides matching TRBD2. CDR1 SGHDN and CDR2 FVKESK come from the germline V gene. The CDR3 is 19 amino acids. The trim removed 0 bases at V and 6 bases at J, leaving 8 bases unmatched. CDR3 DNA: TGTGCCAGCAGCCAAGACGGGACTAGCGGGAGGGGTTTTCGCAATGAGCAGTTCTTC. Translation gives CASSQDGTSGRGFRNEQFF.

The CDR3 DNA follows: TGCAAATCGTGGACAGAATCGTGGGAAGGCGAGCAGTACTTC. Protein sequence: CKSWTESWEGEQYF. The chain couples TRBV20-1 to TRBJ2-7, with D tentatively TRBD1 (6 bases). In germline, CDR1 is DFQATT, CDR2 SNEGSKA (reference sequence). The CDR3 totals 14 residues.